Below, 15 T cell receptor beta chains from the same sample are listed, as sequenced in a study of identical twins. TCRdb recomputed calls from the 5' RACE reads with MiXCR, one row per CDR3 protein. The profile shows 500,000 to 600,000 distinct CDR3 sequences, around 20% of them singletons. The same specimen was also included in a second study, on T cells expressing NK-cell markers.

Sequenced input: CD4+ T cells sorted from blood. The receptors originated from a woman aged 18-30 years in good health.

This clonotype was picked up one time. The V call is TRBV20-1, the J call TRBJ2-7, with D possibly matching TRBD1 (6 bases). V was cut by 4 bases and J by 3 bases, with 13 bases left in between. CDR1 and CDR2 (germline): DFQATT, SNEGSKA (reference sequence). This CDR3 is built from 13 residues. CDR3: CSATGQGHYEQYF. The DNA for the CDR3 is TGCAGTGCTACCGGGCAGGGGCACTACGAGCAGTACTTC.

CDR3 DNA: TGTGCCAGCAGTTTATCGGACAGGTCTAATGGCTACACCTTC. Translating it yields CASSLSDRSNGYTF. The rearrangement links TRBV12-3 or TRBV12-4 to TRBJ1-2; 7 bases align to TRBD1. The J segment lost 6 bases and the V segment lost 2 bases, leaving 6 bases of the junction unmatched. CDR3 length: 14 residues.

J is TRBJ2-3 and V is TRBV6-1, with a possible D match to TRBD1 (6 bases). Germline-derived CDR1 and CDR2 are MNHNS and SASEGT. The CDR3 runs to 14 residues. V lost 6 bases to trimming and J lost 1 base, with 11 bases between them. The CDR3, as DNA: TGTGCCAGCAGAAAACAGGGTGGCACAGATACGCAGTATTTT. It translates to CASRKQGGTDTQYF.

The chain employs TRBV29-1 and TRBJ2-3; D gene unclear. Germline V gives CDR1 SQVTM, CDR2 ANQGSEA. V shed 6 bases and J shed 1 base, with 8 bases lying between them. The CDR3 has 12 residues. The DNA of the CDR3 is TGCAGCGTGATCAAGGGCACAGATACGCAGTATTTT. Translation gives CSVIKGTDTQYF.

The genes are TRBV12-3 or TRBV12-4 and TRBJ2-7; D not certain. The V gene lost 1 base and the J gene lost 6 bases, with 7 bases spanning the gap. The CDR3 totals 12 residues. The CDR3, as DNA: TGTGCCAGCAGTTTAGTTGTGGGCGAGCAGTACTTC. It translates to CASSLVVGEQYF.

The V call is TRBV6-1, the J call TRBJ2-3; 8 bases are shared with TRBD2. With 5 bases clipped from V and 0 bases from J, the junction kept 7 bases outside the gene matches. CDR1 is MNHNS and CDR2 is SASEGT in the germline V gene. This CDR3 contains 16 residues. CDR3 amino acids: CASSPPGGRSTDTQYF. DNA for the CDR3: TGTGCCAGCAGTCCTCCTGGCGGGAGGAGCACAGATACGCAGTATTTT.

This sequence joins TRBV12-3 or TRBV12-4 and TRBJ1-1; possibly TRBD1 for D (5 bases). The CDR3 runs 16 residues. V lost 7 bases, J lost 1 base, and 19 bases lay in between. DNA for the CDR3: TGTGCCAGCACCCCGTGGGGGAGCACTGCGAACACTGAAGCTTTCTTT. Its protein is CASTPWGSTANTEAFF.

This clonotype was counted only a few times. The V gene is TRBV7-2, the J gene TRBJ2-3; D unresolved. Trimming removed 4 bases from V and 0 bases from J, with 8 bases in between. Germline CDR1 and CDR2: SGHTA and FQGNSA. The CDR3 runs to 14 residues. In DNA, the CDR3 is TGTGCCAGCAGCTCGGCTACTAGCACAGATACGCAGTATTTT. Translating gives CASSSATSTDTQYF.

The rearrangement links TRBV12-3 or TRBV12-4 to TRBJ2-1, with D unclear. The CDR3 covers 12 residues. V dropped 5 bases and J dropped 10 bases, with 12 bases sitting between them. CDR3 residues: CASSKRVKEQFF. DNA for the CDR3: TGTGCCAGCAGTAAAAGGGTGAAGGAGCAGTTCTTC.

The V call is TRBV7-3, the J call TRBJ2-1, with 7 bases lining up with TRBD1. CDR1 SGHTA and CDR2 FQGTGA come from the germline V gene. The CDR3 runs 13 residues. Germline trimming cut 3 bases from V and 7 bases from J; bases unmatched to any gene: 3. The CDR3 nucleotides read TGTGCCAGCAGCTTCGACAGGGATAATGAGCAGTTCTTC. Its protein is CASSFDRDNEQFF.

The table lists this clonotype with a few counts. This chain uses TRBV7-8 with TRBJ1-5; 8 positions agree with TRBD1. The ends lost 3 bases at V and 3 bases at J; junction bases unmatched: 4. CDR1 and CDR2 (germline): SGHVS, FQNEAQ. The CDR3 is 15 residues long. The chain's CDR3 is CASSLDRVFNQPQHF. The DNA for the CDR3 is TGTGCCAGCAGCTTGGACAGGGTCTTCAATCAGCCCCAGCATTTT.

The sample holds many counts of this clonotype. The V call is TRBV6-5, the J call TRBJ1-1; D unclear. Germline loops: CDR1 MNHEY, CDR2 SVGAGI. The CDR3 spans 14 residues. Trimming pared 2 bases from V and 1 base from J, leaving 8 bases between. CDR3: CASSYVRQNTEAFF. For the CDR3, the DNA is TGTGCCAGCAGTTACGTCCGACAGAACACTGAAGCTTTCTTT.

The J gene is TRBJ2-5, the V gene TRBV5-6; D call uncertain. Looked up from germline, CDR1 is SGHDT and CDR2 is YYEEEE. The CDR3 is 14 amino acids. Trimming took off 4 bases at V and 6 bases at J, with 16 bases between the two ends. The CDR3 loop is CASSLPVGLKTQYF. CDR3 DNA: TGTGCCAGCAGCCTCCCCGTTGGCCTTAAGACCCAGTACTTC.

This clonotype has only a few counts. The V call is TRBV5-1, the J call TRBJ2-7, with 7 bases aligning to TRBD1. This CDR3 has 14 residues. The germline V gene encodes CDR1 SGHRS and CDR2 YFSETQ. The ends lost 5 bases at V and 4 bases at J; junction bases unmatched: 9. CDR3 sequence reads: CASRKGGGGYEQYF. The CDR3 region has the DNA TGCGCCAGCAGAAAAGGGGGCGGAGGATACGAGCAGTACTTC.

In its sample, this clonotype was seen a few times. This chain connects TRBV15 to TRBJ2-3, with 8 positions matching TRBD2. Germline lookup yields CDR1 LNHNV and CDR2 YYDKDF (reference sequence). With V trimmed by 0 bases and J by 6 bases, 8 bases remained unmatched. This CDR3 has 16 amino acids. CDR3 coding DNA: TGTGCCACCAGCAGAGATCAGGGCGGGGGGTCGGATACGCAGTATTTT. It encodes CATSRDQGGGSDTQYF.